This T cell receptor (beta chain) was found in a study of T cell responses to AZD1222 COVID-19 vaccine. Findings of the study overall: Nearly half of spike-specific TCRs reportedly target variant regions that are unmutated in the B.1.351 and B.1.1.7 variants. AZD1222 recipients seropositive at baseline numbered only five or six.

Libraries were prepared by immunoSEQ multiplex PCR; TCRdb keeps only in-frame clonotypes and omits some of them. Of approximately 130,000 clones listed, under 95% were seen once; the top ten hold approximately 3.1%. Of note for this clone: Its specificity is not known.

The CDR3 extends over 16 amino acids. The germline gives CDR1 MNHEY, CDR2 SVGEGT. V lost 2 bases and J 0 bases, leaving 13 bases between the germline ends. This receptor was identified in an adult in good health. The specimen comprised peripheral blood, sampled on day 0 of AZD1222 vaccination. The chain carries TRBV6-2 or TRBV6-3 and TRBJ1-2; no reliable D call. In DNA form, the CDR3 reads TGTGCCAGCAGTTACGGGTCCTTTCTACCTAACTATGGCTACACCTTC. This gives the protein CASSYGSFLPNYGYTF.